This T cell receptor beta chain was recovered during a study of PD-L1 blockade in urothelial cancer. Background on the study: Bladder-origin urothelial cancer in males covered about 90% of the 29 patients. Treatment start was followed by blood analysis at 3 weeks (second dose) and again at 6 weeks.

Germline assignment: CDR1 SEHNR and CDR2 FQNEAQ (reference sequence). The V gene end was trimmed by 6 bases and the J gene end by 0 bases; junction bases not matched to a gene: 5. The CDR3 contains 15 residues. Whole-study findings and limits: At the 3-week point, tumor-associated blood clones expanded more in durable-benefit patients.

Time point here: pretreatment peripheral blood. Of note for this clone: Its antigen is unidentified.

This table comes from immunoSEQ multiplex PCR, and its TCRdb copy is limited to in-frame clones, with some not included. This table has tens of thousands of clones, about 90% appearing once. The sequenced sample was PBMCs, obtained around atezolizumab (anti-PD-L1) treatment. The chain combines TRBV7-9 with TRBJ1-5, with TRBD1 matching 7 bases. This clonotype originated in a man aged 55 to 70 with urothelial cancer. The CDR3 loop reads CASRAGTDSNQPQHF. CDR3 DNA: TGTGCCAGCAGGGCCGGGACAGATAGCAATCAGCCCCAGCATTTT.